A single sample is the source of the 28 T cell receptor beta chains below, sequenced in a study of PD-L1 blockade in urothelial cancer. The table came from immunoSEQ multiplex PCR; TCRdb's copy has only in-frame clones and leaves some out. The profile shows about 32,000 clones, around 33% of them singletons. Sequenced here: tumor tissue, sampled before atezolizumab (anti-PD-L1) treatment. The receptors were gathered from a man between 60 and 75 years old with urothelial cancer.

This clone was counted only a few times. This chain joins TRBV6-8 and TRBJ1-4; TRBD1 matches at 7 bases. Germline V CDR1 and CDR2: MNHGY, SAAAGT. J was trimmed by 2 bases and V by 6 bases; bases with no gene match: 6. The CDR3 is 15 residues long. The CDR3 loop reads CASRTTGVTNEKLFF. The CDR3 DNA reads TGTGCCAGCAGAACTACAGGGGTCACTAATGAAAAACTGTTTTTT.

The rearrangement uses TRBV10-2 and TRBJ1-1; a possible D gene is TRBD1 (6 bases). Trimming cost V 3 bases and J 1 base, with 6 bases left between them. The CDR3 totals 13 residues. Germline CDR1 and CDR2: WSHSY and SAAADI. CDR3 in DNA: TGCGCCAGCAGTGAACAGGGGAACACTGAAGCTTTCTTT. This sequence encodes CASSEQGNTEAFF.

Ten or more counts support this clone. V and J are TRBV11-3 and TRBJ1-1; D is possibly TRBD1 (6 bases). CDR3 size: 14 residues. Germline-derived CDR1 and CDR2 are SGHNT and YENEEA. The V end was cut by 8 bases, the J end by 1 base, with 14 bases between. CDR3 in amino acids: CASGGRGENTEAFF. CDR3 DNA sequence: TGTGCCAGCGGTGGCAGGGGTGAGAACACTGAAGCTTTCTTT.

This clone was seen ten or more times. CDR3 loop: CASSLDYLSTDTQYF. The CDR3 nucleotides read TGTGCCAGCAGCYTGGACTACCTTAGCACAGATACGCAGTATTTT. The gene calls are TRBV11-3 and TRBJ2-3, with D perhaps TRBD2 (6 bases). Germline V gene lookup returns CDR1 SGHNT and CDR2 YENEEA. The CDR3 covers 15 residues. Trimming removed 5 bases at V and 0 bases at J, with 12 bases between.

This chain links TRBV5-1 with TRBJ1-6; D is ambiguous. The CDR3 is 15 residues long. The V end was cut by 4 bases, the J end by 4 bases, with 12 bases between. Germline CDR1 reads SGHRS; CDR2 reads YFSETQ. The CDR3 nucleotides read TGCGCCAGCAGCCCGGAGGCCGGATATAATTCACCCCTCCACTTT. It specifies CASSPEAGYNSPLHF.

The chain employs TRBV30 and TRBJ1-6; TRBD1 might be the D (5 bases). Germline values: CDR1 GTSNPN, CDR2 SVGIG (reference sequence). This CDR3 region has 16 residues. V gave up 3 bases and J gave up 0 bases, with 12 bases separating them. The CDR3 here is CAWRTYQGSYNSPLHF. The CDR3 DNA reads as TGTGCCTGGAGAACCTATCAGGGCTCCTATAATTCACCCCTCCACTTT.

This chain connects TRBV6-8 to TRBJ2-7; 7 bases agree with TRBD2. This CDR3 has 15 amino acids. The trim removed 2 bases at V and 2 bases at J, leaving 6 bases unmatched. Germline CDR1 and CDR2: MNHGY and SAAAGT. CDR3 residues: CASSYPSGNTYEQYF. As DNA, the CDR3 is TGTGCCAGCAGTTACCCCAGCGGGAACACCTACGAGCAGTACTTC.

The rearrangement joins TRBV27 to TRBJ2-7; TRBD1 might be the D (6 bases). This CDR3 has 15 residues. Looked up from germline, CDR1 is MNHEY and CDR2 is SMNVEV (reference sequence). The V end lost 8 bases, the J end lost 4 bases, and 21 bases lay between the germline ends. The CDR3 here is CASSVSLDRIYEQYF. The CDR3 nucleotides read TGTGCCAGCTCAGTTTCCCTGGACAGAATTTACGAGCAGTACTTC.

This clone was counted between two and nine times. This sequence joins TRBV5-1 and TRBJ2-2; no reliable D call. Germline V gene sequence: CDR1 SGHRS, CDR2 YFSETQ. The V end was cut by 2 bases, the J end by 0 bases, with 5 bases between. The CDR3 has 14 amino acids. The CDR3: CASSLSPNTGELFF. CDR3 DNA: TGCGCCAGCAGCTTATCTCCGAACACCGGGGAGCTGTTTTTT.

DNA for the CDR3: TGTGCCAGTAGTATGAGGGGGGACACTGAAGCTTTCTTT. It codes for CASSMRGDTEAFF. The J gene is TRBJ1-1, the V gene TRBV19, with a tentative D call TRBD1 (6 bases). This CDR3 region has 13 residues. In germline, CDR1 is LNHDA, CDR2 SQIVND (reference sequence). V was cut by 3 bases and J by 3 bases, with 8 bases left in between.

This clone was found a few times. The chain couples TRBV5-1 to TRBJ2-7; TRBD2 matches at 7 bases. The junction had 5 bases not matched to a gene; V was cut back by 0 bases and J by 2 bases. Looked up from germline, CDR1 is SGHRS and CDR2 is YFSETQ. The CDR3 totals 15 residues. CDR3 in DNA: TGCGCCAGCAGCTTGGAGTGGGGGGGGACCTACGAGCAGTACTTC. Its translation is CASSLEWGGTYEQYF.

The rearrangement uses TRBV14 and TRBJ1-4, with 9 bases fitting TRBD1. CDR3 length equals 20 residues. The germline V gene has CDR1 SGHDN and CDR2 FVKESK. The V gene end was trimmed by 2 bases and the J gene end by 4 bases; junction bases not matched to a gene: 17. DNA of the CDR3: TGTGCCAGCAGCCAATACCCGGGACAGGGACGGGTATCGGGTAATGAAAAACTGTTTTTT. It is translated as CASSQYPGQGRVSGNEKLFF.

CDR3 in amino acids: CASSLTGSSSYEQYF. CDR3 sequence (DNA): TGTGCCAGCTCACTAACAGGCTCCAGCTCCTACGAGCAGTACTTC. The chain carries TRBV18 and TRBJ2-7, with D possibly being TRBD1 (5 bases). This CDR3 comprises 15 residues. From germline, CDR1 is KGHSH and CDR2 LQKENI. Between the trimmed V and J ends, which lost 4 bases and 0 bases, there was a span of 13 bases.

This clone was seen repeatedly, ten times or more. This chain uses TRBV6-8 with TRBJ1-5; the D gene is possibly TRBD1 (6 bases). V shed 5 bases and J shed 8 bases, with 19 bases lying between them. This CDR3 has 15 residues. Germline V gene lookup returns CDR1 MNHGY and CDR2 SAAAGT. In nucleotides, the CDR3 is TGTGCCAGCAGTCCGCGCACAGGGACGGTGGAGCCCCAGCATTTT. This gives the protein CASSPRTGTVEPQHF.

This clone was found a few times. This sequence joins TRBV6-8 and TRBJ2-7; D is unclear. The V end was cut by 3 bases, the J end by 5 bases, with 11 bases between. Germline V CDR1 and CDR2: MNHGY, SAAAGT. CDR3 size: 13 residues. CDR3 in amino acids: CASSYGPPDEQYF. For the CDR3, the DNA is TGTGCCAGCAGTTATGGCCCCCCCGACGAGCAGTACTTC.

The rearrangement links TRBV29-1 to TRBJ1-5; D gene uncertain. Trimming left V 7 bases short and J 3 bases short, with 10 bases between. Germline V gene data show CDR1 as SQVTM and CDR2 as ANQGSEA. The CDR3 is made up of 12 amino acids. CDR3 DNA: TGCAGCGCCCGTACTTCCAATCAGCCCCAGCATTTT. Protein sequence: CSARTSNQPQHF.

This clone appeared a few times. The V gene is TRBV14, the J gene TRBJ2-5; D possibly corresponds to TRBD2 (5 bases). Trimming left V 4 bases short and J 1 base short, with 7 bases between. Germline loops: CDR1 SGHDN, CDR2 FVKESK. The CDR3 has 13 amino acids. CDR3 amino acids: CASSPGSQETQYF. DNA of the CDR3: TGTGCCAGCAGCCCGGGGTCCCAAGAGACCCAGTACTTC.

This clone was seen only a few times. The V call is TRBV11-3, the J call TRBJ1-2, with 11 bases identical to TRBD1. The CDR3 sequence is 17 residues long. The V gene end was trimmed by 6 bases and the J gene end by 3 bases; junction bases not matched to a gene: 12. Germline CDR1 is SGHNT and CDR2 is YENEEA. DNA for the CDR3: TGTGCCAGCAGACCTGGACAGGGGGCTTATCAGTACTATGGCTACACCTTC. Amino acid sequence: CASRPGQGAYQYYGYTF.

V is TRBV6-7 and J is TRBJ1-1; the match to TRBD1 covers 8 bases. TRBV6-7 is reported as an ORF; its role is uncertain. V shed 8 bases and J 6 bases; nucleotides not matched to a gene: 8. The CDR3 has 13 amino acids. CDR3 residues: CASVAQGVPEAFF. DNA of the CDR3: TGTGCCAGCGTAGCACAGGGGGTGCCTGAAGCTTTCTTT.

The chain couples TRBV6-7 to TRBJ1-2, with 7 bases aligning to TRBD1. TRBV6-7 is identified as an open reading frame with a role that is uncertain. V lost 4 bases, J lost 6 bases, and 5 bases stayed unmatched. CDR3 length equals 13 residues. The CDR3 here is CASSLTGRNGYTF. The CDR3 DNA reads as TGTGCCAGCAGTTTGACAGGGAGAAATGGCTACACCTTC.

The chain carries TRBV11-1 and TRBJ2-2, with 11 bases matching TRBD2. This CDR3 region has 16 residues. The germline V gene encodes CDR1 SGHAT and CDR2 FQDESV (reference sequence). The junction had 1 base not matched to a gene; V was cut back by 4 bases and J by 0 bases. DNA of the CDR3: TGTGCCAGCAGCTCTAGCGGGAGGACGAACACCGGGGAGCTGTTTTTT. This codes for CASSSSGRTNTGELFF.

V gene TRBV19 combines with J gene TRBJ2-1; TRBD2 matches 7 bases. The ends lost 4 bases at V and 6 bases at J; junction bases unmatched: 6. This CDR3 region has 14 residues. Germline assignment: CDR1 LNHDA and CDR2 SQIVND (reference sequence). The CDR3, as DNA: TGTGCCAGTAGTAGCGTGGTAGCGGGCAATGAGCAGTTCTTC. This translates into CASSSVVAGNEQFF.

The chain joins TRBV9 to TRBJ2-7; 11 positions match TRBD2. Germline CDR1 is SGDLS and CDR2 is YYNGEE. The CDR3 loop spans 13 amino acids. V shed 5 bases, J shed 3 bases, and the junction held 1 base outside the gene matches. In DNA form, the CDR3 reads TGTGCCAGCAGGACTAGCGGGGTCTACGAGCAGTACTTC. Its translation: CASRTSGVYEQYF.

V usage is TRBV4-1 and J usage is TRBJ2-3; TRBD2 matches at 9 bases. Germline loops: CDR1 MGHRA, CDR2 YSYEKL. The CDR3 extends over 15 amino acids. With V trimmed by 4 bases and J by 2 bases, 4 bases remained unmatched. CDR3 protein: CASSRASGNTDTQYF. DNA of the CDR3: TGCGCCAGCAGCCGAGCTAGCGGGAACACAGATACGCAGTATTTT.

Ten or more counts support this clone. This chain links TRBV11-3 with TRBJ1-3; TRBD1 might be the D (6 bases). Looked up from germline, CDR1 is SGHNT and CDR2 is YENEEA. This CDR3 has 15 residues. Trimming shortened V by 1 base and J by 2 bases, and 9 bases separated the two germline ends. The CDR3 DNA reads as TGTGCCAGCAGCTTAGTAAGGGGGGCTGGAAACACCATATATTTT. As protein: CASSLVRGAGNTIYF.

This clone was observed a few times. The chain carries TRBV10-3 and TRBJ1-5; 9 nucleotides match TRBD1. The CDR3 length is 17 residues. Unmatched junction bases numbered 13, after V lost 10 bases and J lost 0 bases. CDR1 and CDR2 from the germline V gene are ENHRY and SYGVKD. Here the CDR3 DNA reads TGTGCCAGCGCTCCCACCGGGACAGGGTATAGCAATCAGCCCCAGCATTTT. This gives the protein CASAPTGTGYSNQPQHF.

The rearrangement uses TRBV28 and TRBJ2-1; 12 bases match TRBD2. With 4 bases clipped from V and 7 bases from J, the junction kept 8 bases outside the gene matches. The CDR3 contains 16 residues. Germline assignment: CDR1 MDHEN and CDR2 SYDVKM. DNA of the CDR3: TGTGCCAGCAGTTCCCGACTAGCGGGAGTCTGGAATGAGCAGTTCTTC. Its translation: CASSSRLAGVWNEQFF.

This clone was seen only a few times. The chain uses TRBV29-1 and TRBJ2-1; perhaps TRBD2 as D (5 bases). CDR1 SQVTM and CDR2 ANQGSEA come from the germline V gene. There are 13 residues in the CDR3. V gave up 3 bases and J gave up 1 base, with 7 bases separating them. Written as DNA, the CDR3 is TGCAGCGTTGACGGGGAATCCTACAATGAGCAGTTCTTC. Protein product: CSVDGESYNEQFF.